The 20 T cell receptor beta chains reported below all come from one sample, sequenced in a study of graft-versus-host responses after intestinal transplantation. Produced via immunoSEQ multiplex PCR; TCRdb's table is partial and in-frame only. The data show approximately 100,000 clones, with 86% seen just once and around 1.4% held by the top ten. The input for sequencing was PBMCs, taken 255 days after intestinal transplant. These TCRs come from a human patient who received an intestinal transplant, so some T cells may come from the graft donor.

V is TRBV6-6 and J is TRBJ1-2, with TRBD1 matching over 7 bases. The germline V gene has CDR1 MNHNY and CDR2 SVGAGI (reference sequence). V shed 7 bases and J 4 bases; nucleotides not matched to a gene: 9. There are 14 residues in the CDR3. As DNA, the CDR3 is TGTGCCAGCACCCCTACACAGGGGATCTATGGCTACACCTTC. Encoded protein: CASTPTQGIYGYTF.

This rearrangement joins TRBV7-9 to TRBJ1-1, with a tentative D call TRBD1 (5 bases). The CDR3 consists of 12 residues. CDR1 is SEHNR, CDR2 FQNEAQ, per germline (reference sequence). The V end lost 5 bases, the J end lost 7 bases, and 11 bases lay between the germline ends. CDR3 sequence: CASSGGTYEAFF. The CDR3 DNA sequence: TGTGCCAGCAGCGGGGGGACCTATGAAGCTTTCTTT.

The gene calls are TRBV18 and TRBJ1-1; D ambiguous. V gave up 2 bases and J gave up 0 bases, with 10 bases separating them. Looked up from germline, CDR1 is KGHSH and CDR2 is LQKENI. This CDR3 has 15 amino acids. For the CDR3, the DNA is TGTGCCAGCTCACCATTTGGTCTCATGAACACTGAAGCTTTCTTT. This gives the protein CASSPFGLMNTEAFF.

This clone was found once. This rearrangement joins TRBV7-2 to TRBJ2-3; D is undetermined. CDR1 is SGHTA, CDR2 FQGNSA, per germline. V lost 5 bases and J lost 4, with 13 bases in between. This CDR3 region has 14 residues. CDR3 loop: CASSPTVAADTQYF. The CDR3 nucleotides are TGTGCCAGCAGCCCGACCGTGGCAGCAGATACGCAGTATTTT.

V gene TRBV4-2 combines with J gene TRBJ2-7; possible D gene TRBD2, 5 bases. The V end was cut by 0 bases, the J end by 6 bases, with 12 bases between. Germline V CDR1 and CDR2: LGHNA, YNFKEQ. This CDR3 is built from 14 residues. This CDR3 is CASSQDSGSREQYF. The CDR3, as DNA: TGTGCCAGCAGCCAAGATTCGGGAAGTCGCGAGCAGTACTTC.

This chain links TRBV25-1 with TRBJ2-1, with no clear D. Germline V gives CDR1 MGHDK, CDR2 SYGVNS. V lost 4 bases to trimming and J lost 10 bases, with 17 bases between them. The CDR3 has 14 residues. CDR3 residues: CASSAYYPAGEQFF. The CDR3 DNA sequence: TGTGCCAGCAGTGCGTATTACCCCGCTGGCGAGCAGTTCTTC.

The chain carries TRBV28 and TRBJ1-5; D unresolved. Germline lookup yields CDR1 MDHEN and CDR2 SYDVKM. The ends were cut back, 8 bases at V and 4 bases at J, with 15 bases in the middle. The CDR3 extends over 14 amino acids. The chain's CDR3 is CASGSAILNQPQHF. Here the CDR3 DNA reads TGTGCCAGCGGGTCCGCGATACTTAATCAGCCCCAGCATTTT. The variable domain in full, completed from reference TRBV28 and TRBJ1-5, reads DVKVTQSSRYLVKRTGEKVFLECVQDMDHENMFWYRQDPGLGLRLIYFSYDVKMKEKGDIPEGYSVSREKKERFSLILESASTNQTSMYLCASGSAILNQPQHFGDGTRLSIL.

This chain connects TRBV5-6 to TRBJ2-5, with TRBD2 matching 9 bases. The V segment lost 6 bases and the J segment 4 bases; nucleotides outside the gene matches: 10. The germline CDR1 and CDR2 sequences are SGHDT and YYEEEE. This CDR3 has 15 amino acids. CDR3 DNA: TGTGCCAGCACCCCGCCTAGCGGGAACCCAGAGACCCAGTACTTC. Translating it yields CASTPPSGNPETQYF. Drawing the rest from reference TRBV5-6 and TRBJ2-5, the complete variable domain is DAGVTQSPTHLIKTRGQQVTLRCSPKSGHDTVSWYQQALGQGPQFIFQYYEEEERQRGNFPDRFSGHQFPNYSSELNVNALLLGDSALYLCASTPPSGNPETQYFGPGTRLLVL.

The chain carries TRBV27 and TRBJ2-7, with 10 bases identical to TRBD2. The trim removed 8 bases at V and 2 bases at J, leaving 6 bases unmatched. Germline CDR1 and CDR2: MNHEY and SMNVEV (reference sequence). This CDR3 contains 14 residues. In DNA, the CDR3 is TGTGCCAGCGGTTACGGGACTAGCGCCTACGAGCAGTACTTC. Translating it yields CASGYGTSAYEQYF.

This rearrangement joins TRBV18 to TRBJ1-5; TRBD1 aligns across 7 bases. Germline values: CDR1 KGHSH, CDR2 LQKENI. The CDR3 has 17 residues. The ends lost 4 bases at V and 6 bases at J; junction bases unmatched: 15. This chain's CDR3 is CASSRRALDRVGQPQHF. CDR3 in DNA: TGTGCCAGCTCACGGCGGGCTCTCGACAGGGTGGGTCAGCCCCAGCATTTT. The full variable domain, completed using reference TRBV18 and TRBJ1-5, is NAGVMQNPRHLVRRRGQEARLRCSPMKGHSHVYWYRQLPEEGLKFMVYLQKENIIDESGMPKERFSAEFPKEGPSILRIQQVVRGDSAAYFCASSRRALDRVGQPQHFGDGTRLSIL.

CDR3 in amino acids: CASSHGTTEKETQYF. Written as DNA, the CDR3 is TGCGCCAGCAGCCATGGGACCACCGAGAAAGAGACCCAGTACTTC. The V call is TRBV4-1, the J call TRBJ2-5, with D tentatively TRBD1 or TRBD2 (5 bases each). Trimming removed 3 bases from V and 3 bases from J, with 14 bases in between. CDR3 length equals 15 residues. Per germline, CDR1 MGHRA and CDR2 YSYEKL.

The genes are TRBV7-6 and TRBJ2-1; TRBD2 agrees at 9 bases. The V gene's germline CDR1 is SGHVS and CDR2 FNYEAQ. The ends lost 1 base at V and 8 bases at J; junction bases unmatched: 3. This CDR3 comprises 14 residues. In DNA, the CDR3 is TGTGCCAGCAGCTTAGAAGCGGGGGGCGATGAGCAGTTCTTC. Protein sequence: CASSLEAGGDEQFF.

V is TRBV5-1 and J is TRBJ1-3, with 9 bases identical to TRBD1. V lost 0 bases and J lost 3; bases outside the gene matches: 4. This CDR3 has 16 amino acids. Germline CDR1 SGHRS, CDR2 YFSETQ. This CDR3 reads CASSLDRGPSGNTIYF. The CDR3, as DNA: TGCGCCAGCAGCTTGGACAGGGGGCCGAGTGGAAACACCATATATTTT. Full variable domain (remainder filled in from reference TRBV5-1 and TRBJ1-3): KAGVTQTPRYLIKTRGQQVTLSCSPISGHRSVSWYQQTPGQGLQFLFEYFSETQRNKGNFPGRFSGRQFSNSRSEMNVSTLELGDSALYLCASSLDRGPSGNTIYFGEGSWLTVV.

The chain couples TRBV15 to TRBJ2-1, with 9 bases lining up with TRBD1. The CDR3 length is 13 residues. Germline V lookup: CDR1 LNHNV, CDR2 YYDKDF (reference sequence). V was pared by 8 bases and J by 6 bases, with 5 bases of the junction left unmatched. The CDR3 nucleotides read TGTGCCACCTGGGACAGGGTGCTCAATGAGCAGTTCTTC. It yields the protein CATWDRVLNEQFF.

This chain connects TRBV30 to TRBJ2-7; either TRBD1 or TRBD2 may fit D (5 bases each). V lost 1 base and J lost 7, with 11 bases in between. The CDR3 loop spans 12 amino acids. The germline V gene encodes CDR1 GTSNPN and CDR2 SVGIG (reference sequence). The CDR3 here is CAWSAGTGEQYF. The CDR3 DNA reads TGTGCCTGGAGTGCGGGGACGGGGGAGCAGTACTTC. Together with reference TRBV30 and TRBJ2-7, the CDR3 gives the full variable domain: SQTIHQWPATLVQPVGSPLSLECTVEGTSNPNLYWYRQAAGRGLQLLFYSVGIGQISSEVPQNLSASRPQDRQFILSSKKLLLSDSGFYLCAWSAGTGEQYFGPGTRLTVT.

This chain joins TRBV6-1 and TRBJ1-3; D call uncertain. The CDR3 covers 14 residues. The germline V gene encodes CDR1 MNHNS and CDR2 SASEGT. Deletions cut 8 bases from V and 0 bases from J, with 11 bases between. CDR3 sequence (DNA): TGTGCCAGCCCGGCGGGAGGCTCTGGAAACACCATATATTTT. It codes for CASPAGGSGNTIYF.

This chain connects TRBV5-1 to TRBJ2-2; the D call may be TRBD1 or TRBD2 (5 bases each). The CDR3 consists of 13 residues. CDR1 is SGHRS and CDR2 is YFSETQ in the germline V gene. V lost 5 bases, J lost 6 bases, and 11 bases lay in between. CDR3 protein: CASSFVGAGELFF. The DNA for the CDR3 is TGCGCCAGCAGTTTTGTGGGGGCCGGGGAGCTGTTTTTT. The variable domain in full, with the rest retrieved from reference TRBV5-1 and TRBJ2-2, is KAGVTQTPRYLIKTRGQQVTLSCSPISGHRSVSWYQQTPGQGLQFLFEYFSETQRNKGNFPGRFSGRQFSNSRSEMNVSTLELGDSALYLCASSFVGAGELFFGEGSRLTVL.

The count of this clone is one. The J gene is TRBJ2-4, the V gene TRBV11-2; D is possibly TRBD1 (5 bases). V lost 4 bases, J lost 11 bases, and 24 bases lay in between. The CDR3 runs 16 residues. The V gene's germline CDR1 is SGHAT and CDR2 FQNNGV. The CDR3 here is CASSWNWGRAHQFQYF. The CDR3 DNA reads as TGTGCCAGCAGCTGGAATTGGGGCAGGGCCCACCAATTTCAGTACTTC.

CDR3 coding DNA: TGTGCCAGTAGTTCTCAGGGTAATCAGCCCCAGCATTTT. Amino acids: CASSSQGNQPQHF. This chain joins TRBV19 and TRBJ1-5, with TRBD1 as a possible D gene (5 bases). Germline CDR1 reads LNHDA; CDR2 reads SQIVND (reference sequence). Trimming pared 5 bases from V and 4 bases from J, leaving 9 bases between. The CDR3 extends over 13 amino acids.

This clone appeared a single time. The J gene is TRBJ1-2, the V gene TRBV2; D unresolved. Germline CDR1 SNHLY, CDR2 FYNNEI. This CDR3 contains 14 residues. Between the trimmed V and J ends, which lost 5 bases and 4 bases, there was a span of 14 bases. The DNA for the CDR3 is TGTGCCAGCAGTCCGGACCCAAAACCCTATGGCTACACCTTC. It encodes CASSPDPKPYGYTF.